This T cell receptor beta chain appears in the sequencing data of a study of T cell repertoires in cytomegalovirus infection. Background on the study: Both a matching HLA type and CMV infection were indicated by public TCR beta signatures. General study points: CMV-specific TCR beta clonotypes restricted by HLA-C were the ones dominating the ex vivo response. Frequencies of public TCR beta families were cumulated, and this identified carriers of CMV plus the relevant HLA.

The CDR3 spans 12 residues. Germline trimming cut 10 bases from V and 7 bases from J; bases unmatched to any gene: 9. The V gene's germline CDR1 is ENHRY and CDR2 SYGVKD. TCRdb reanalysed the reads using MiXCR and keeps one entry per CDR3 protein. The data hold some 150,000 distinct CDR3 sequences, with about 6% observed a single time. This clonotype was seen a few times. As yet, its antigen is unknown. Sequencing was done on a sample of PBMCs. The chain has TRBV10-3 and TRBJ1-2; 7 bases align to TRBD1. This TCR derives from a human donor in good health (CMV status not recorded). Some clones in this sample may be carry-over from other donors' samples. The CDR3 DNA reads as TGTGCCACGACAGGGTCTGGTTTTGGCTACACCTTC. Protein sequence: CATTGSGFGYTF.